This is a list of T cell receptor beta chains from one sample in a study of blood T cell repertoires in COVID-19. The repertoire was sequenced with immunoSEQ multiplex PCR; TCRdb's copy has only in-frame clones and lacks some. The data hold 140,000 or so clones, with approximately 80% observed a single time. The sequenced material came from peripheral blood. These receptors were collected from a human donor in a cohort sampled during active COVID-19. Both conserved end residues are part of each CDR3. Each record gives: J gene, V gene, D gene, clone size, CDR3 DNA, CDR3 protein. A D gene is named only where the DNA matches it firmly. Size is stated for part of the rows, as once, few or many counts, or as a class when the clone is expanded.

TRBJ2-7 | TRBV6-1 | TRBD2 | once | TGTGCCAGCAGTGAAAGTTGGGTAGCGGGGGCCTACGAGCAGTACTTC | CASSESWVAGAYEQYF
TRBJ1-2 | TRBV6-1 | NA | NA | TGTGCCAGCAGTGATCGGGGGGGGTCTGGCTACACCTTC | CASSDRGGSGYTF
TRBJ2-1 | TRBV5-1 | TRBD2 | NA | TGCGCCAGCAGCTTGGGTTCTAGCGGGAGACACAATGAGCAGTTCTTC | CASSLGSSGRHNEQFF
TRBJ2-5 | TRBV2 | TRBD1 | NA | TGTGCCAGCAGCTTAGGACAGGGGGTAGAGACCCAGTACTTC | CASSLGQGVETQYF
TRBJ1-4 | TRBV12-5 | NA | NA | TGTGCTAGTGGACGTACAGGCAGCCCTAATGAAAAACTGTTTTTT | CASGRTGSPNEKLFF
TRBJ2-3 | TRBV29-1 | TRBD1 | NA | TGCAGCGCCCGACCGGGACAGGGGGCGGATACGCAGTATTTT | CSARPGQGADTQYF
TRBJ1-4 | TRBV9 | TRBD1 | NA | TGTGCCAGCAGCCCAGGGGGCGGAGGGGTTTACGAAAAACTGTTTTTT | CASSPGGGGVYEKLFF
TRBJ2-1 | TRBV29-1 | TRBD1 | NA | TGCAGCGTTGAAGAGGGGGGACAGGGGGTCTCTGAGCAGTTCTTC | CSVEEGGQGVSEQFF
TRBJ1-3 | TRBV12-1 | NA | once | TGTGCCAGCATCCTATTCAGGGTTGCTGGAAACACCATATATTTT | CASILFRVAGNTIYF
TRBJ1-5 | TRBV3-1/TRBV3-2 | NA | NA | TGTGCCAGCAGCCGTCAACAGGGTCAGCCCCAGCATTTT | CASSRQQGQPQHF
TRBJ1-3 | TRBV19 | NA | NA | TGTGCCAGTAGTGAACAGATCTCTGGAAACACCATATATTTT | CASSEQISGNTIYF
TRBJ2-1 | TRBV5-6 | NA | NA | TGTGCCAGCAGCGTACTAGCTGGAGGCTACAATGAGCAGTTCTTC | CASSVLAGGYNEQFF
TRBJ2-1 | TRBV5-1 | TRBD2 | NA | TGCGCCAGCAGCTTACTAGCGGGAGTTAGAGATGAGCAGTTCTTC | CASSLLAGVRDEQFF
TRBJ1-3 | TRBV4-1 | NA | NA | TGCGCCAGCAGCCGCCGACAGTCTGGAAACACCATATATTTT | CASSRRQSGNTIYF
TRBJ1-2 | TRBV29-1 | NA | NA | TGCAGCGTTAAAGGGAGCGACTATGGCTACACCTTC | CSVKGSDYGYTF
TRBJ1-2 | TRBV28 | NA | NA | TGTGCCAGCAGACTTCGTGGGCCAGCTGGCTACACCTTC | CASRLRGPAGYTF
TRBJ1-2 | TRBV6-5 | NA | NA | TGTGCCAGCAGTTACTCGCGTTCTAACTATGGCTACACCTTC | CASSYSRSNYGYTF
TRBJ1-6 | TRBV3-1/TRBV3-2 | TRBD1 | NA | TGTGCCAGCAGCGAGACAGGGGATAATTCACCCCTCCACTTT | CASSETGDNSPLHF
TRBJ2-7 | TRBV19 | TRBD1 | NA | TGTGCCAGTAGCAAACCCGGGACAGGGTTTCTGGACGAGCAGTACTTC | CASSKPGTGFLDEQYF
TRBJ2-5 | TRBV3-1/TRBV3-2 | TRBD1 | NA | TGTGCCAGCAGCCAAAGGACAGGGAACCAAGAGACCCAGTACTTC | CASSQRTGNQETQYF
TRBJ2-7 | TRBV7-9 | TRBD1 | few | TGTGCCAGCAGCTTAGCCGGGACAGGGGGAGGCGAGCAGTACTTC | CASSLAGTGGGEQYF
TRBJ2-5 | TRBV5-1 | NA | NA | TGCGCCAGCAGCTTGGAAGGGGTGGAGACCCAGTACTTC | CASSLEGVETQYF
TRBJ1-1 | TRBV18 | NA | NA | TGTGCCAGCTCACCCGGCCAGGGGACAACAAGTGAAGCTTTCTTT | CASSPGQGTTSEAFF
TRBJ2-1 | TRBV5-1 | NA | NA | TGCGCCAGCAGCTTGGAGGCAGGGTCTCTCAATGAGCAGTTCTTC | CASSLEAGSLNEQFF
TRBJ2-3 | TRBV3-1/TRBV3-2 | TRBD1 | NA | TGTGCCAGCAGCCATACGGGACAGCTCACAGATACGCAGTATTTT | CASSHTGQLTDTQYF
TRBJ1-6 | TRBV11-2 | TRBD1 | NA | TGTGCCAGCAGCCCAAATGGGGGACAGGAGCTAAACTTT | CASSPNGGQELNF
TRBJ1-1 | TRBV25-1 | NA | NA | TGTGCCAGCAGTGAACTCCTGGGGGGGACTGAAGCTTTCTTT | CASSELLGGTEAFF
TRBJ1-4 | TRBV28 | TRBD1 | NA | TGTGCCAGCAGCAGACAGGGTACTAATGAAAAACTGTTTTTT | CASSRQGTNEKLFF
TRBJ2-7 | TRBV3-1/TRBV3-2 | TRBD2 | NA | TGTGCCAGCACCCGAGCGGGAGTGTACGAGCAGTACTTC | CASTRAGVYEQYF
TRBJ1-5 | TRBV15 | NA | NA | TGTGCCACCAGCAGAGATGAAGCGACACGGGATAGCAATCAGCCCCAGCATTTT | CATSRDEATRDSNQPQHF
TRBJ2-3 | TRBV28 | NA | NA | TGTGCCAGCAGCGGGACATTAACAGATACGCAGTATTTT | CASSGTLTDTQYF
TRBJ1-1 | TRBV6-1 | NA | NA | TGTGCCAGCAGGGAAGACCTTTCGCGGGAAGCTTTCTTT | CASREDLSREAFF
TRBJ2-3 | TRBV7-2 | TRBD2 | NA | TGTGCCAGCAGCCAGGGGACTAGCGGGGGGGCCAGAACAGATACGCAGTATTTT | CASSQGTSGGARTDTQYF
TRBJ2-4 | TRBV5-4 | TRBD2 | NA | TGTGCCAGCAGCCCCGGACTAGCGGGGCCGGCGGGAGGCAAAAACATTCAGTACTTC | CASSPGLAGPAGGKNIQYF
TRBJ2-1 | TRBV24-1 | TRBD1 | NA | TGTGCCACCAGTGCTGGCCGGGACAGTTACAATGAGCAGTTCTTC | CATSAGRDSYNEQFF
TRBJ2-5 | TRBV6-5 | NA | NA | TGTGCCAGCAGTTGGTCGGGACAAAAGCCCCAAGAGACCCAGTACTTC | CASSWSGQKPQETQYF
TRBJ1-1 | TRBV5-4 | TRBD1 | NA | TGTGCCAGCAGTCCAGGGGGCGAAGGTGAAGCTTTCTTT | CASSPGGEGEAFF
TRBJ1-1 | TRBV29-1 | NA | NA | TGCAGCGTTGAAGAGCCAGGGTCCATCACTGAAGCTTTCTTT | CSVEEPGSITEAFF
TRBJ1-1 | TRBV6-1 | TRBD1 | NA | TGTGCCAGCACTGAAGTAGGACAGGTTGAAGCTTTCTTT | CASTEVGQVEAFF
TRBJ2-3 | TRBV28 | TRBD1 | NA | TGTGCCAGCAGCCAGGGGACAGGGGCGCCAGATACGCAGTATTTT | CASSQGTGAPDTQYF
TRBJ1-2 | TRBV2 | TRBD1 | NA | TGTGCCAGCAGTGTGGGGAACAGGGGGATCTATGGCTACACCTTC | CASSVGNRGIYGYTF
TRBJ2-5 | TRBV7-9 | NA | once | TGTGCCAGCAGGGCAGGTCAAGAGACCCAGTACTTC | CASRAGQETQYF
TRBJ2-2 | TRBV5-1 | NA | NA | TGCGCCAGCAGCTTGCAGGGTTTCCTTACCGGGGAGCTGTTTTTT | CASSLQGFLTGELFF
TRBJ1-5 | TRBV5-1 | NA | few | TGCGCCAGCAGCTCTACTCCTGTCGGGGGGGGACAGCCCCAGCATTTT | CASSSTPVGGGQPQHF
TRBJ1-2 | TRBV2 | NA | once | TGTGCCAGCAGTCTTCAGTCCCCCGGGGGGGTATCCTTCTATGGCTACACCTTC | CASSLQSPGGVSFYGYTF
TRBJ2-2 | TRBV2 | TRBD2 | few | TGTGCCAGCACGGGGAGGGGTGCGGCCGGGGAGCTGTTTTTT | CASTGRGAAGELFF
TRBJ2-3 | TRBV2 | TRBD1 | NA | TGTGCCAGCAGGAGAGAAGGGGGCGCCGGGGATACGCAGTATTTT | CASRREGGAGDTQYF
TRBJ2-1 | TRBV11-2 | TRBD2 | NA | TGTGCCAGCAGCCCCTGGGGGGGACCCAATGAGCAGTTCTTC | CASSPWGGPNEQFF
TRBJ2-1 | TRBV10-2 | TRBD2 | few | TGCGCCAGCAGTGAAATTTGGTCTAGCGGAGGTGATGAGCAGTTCTTC | CASSEIWSSGGDEQFF
TRBJ2-1 | TRBV6-6 | NA | NA | TGTGCCAGCAGTTACTCGAGTACCGTCTCCTACAATGAGCAGTTCTTC | CASSYSSTVSYNEQFF
TRBJ1-1 | TRBV6-5 | NA | NA | TGTGCCAGCATTACGGGGGTCACTGAAGCTTTCTTT | CASITGVTEAFF
TRBJ2-7 | TRBV4-2 | TRBD2 | NA | TGTGCCAGCAGCCAAGAAGGGACTACACCCTACGAGCAGTACTTC | CASSQEGTTPYEQYF
TRBJ2-1 | TRBV5-1 | NA | NA | TGCGCCAGCAGCTTGGAGTTACAGGGTTTTGGCCATGAGCAGTTCTTC | CASSLELQGFGHEQFF
TRBJ1-5 | TRBV7-9 | NA | once | TGTGCCAGCAGCTTACGGGGTGACCAGCCCCAGCATTTT | CASSLRGDQPQHF
TRBJ2-1 | TRBV28 | TRBD2 | few | TGTGCCAGCAGTTCGGGACTAGCGGGAGTTAGGCCTAATGAGCAGTTCTTC | CASSSGLAGVRPNEQFF
TRBJ2-1 | TRBV20-1 | NA | NA | TGCAGTGCTAGTACAGGGTCGTACAATGAGCAGTTCTTC | CSASTGSYNEQFF
TRBJ2-7 | TRBV12-3/TRBV12-4 | NA | NA | TGTGCCAGCAGTTTCCTACACGAGCAGTACTTC | CASSFLHEQYF
TRBJ1-4 | TRBV19 | TRBD1 | NA | TGTGCCAGTAGTATCCACGGGACAGGGGGACCAACTAATGAAAAACTGTTTTTT | CASSIHGTGGPTNEKLFF
TRBJ2-2 | TRBV10-2 | NA | NA | TGCGCCAGCAGTGAGAGCCTAGCGCTACGTTCAAACACCGGGGAGCTGTTTTTT | CASSESLALRSNTGELFF
TRBJ2-1 | TRBV5-5 | NA | NA | TGTGCCAGCAGCTTGGACAGGGCCTACAATGAGCAGTTCTTC | CASSLDRAYNEQFF